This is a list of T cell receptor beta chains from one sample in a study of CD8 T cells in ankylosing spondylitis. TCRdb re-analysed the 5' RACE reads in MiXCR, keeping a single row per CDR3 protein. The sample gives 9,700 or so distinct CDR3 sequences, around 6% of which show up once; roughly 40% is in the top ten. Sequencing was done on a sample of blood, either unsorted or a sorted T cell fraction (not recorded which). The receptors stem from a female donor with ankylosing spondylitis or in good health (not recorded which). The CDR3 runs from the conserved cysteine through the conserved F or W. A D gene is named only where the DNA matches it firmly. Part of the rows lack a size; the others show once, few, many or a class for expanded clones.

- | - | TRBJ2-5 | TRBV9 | TGTGCCAGCAGCTCCCGGGATCCAGAGGGGGAAGAGACCCAGTACTTC | CASSSRDPEGEETQYF
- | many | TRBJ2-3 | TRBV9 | TGTGCCAGCAGCGTAGAAGGGGGTAGCGCAGATACGCAGTATTTT | CASSVEGGSADTQYF
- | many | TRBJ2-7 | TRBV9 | TGTGCCAGCAGCGTAGAATCTCTAGCTCCACTGTCCTACGAGCAGTACTTC | CASSVESLAPLSYEQYF
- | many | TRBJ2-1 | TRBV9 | TGTGCCAGCAGCGCCCCCAGCGCTAATGAGCAGTTCTTC | CASSAPSANEQFF
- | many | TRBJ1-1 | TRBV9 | TGTGCCAGCAGCGTAGGTGGTTCAGTCGGCACTGAAGCTTTCTTT | CASSVGGSVGTEAFF
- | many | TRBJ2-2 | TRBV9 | TGTGCCAGCAGCGTGGAGGGGGCGGCCACCGGGGAGCTGTTTTTT | CASSVEGAATGELFF
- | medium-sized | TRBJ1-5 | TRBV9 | TGTGCCAGCAGCGTAGGGGACAGCAATCAGCCCCAGCATTTT | CASSVGDSNQPQHF
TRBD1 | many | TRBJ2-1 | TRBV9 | TGTGCCAGCAGCGCCCCGGGTTCCGGTAGGACAGGGGAGAATGAGCAGTTCTTC | CASSAPGSGRTGENEQFF
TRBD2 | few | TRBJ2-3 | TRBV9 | TGTGCCAGCAGCGTAGCCCCGCTACTAGCGGGAAGGACAGATACGCAGTATTTT | CASSVAPLLAGRTDTQYF
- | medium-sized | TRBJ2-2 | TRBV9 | TGTGCCAGCAGCGCACCCCTAACCGGGGAGCTGTTTTTT | CASSAPLTGELFF
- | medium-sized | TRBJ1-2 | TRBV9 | TGTGCCAGCAGCTCCAGCGGTAGCAGGGGTATCTATGGCTACACCTTC | CASSSSGSRGIYGYTF